What follows is one TCR beta chain and its context. Its target is not known. Unique molecular identifiers were incorporated into the prepared TCRbeta library. TCRdb analysed the PCR reads with MiXCR anew, one entry per CDR3 protein. The profile shows 500,000 to 600,000 distinct CDR3 sequences, roughly a quarter of them singletons. The data were obtained in a study of T-cell reconstitution after alpha-beta-depleted transplantation in children. The CDR3 spans 14 residues. Germline CDR1 reads SGHRS; CDR2 reads YFSETQ. V was pared by 2 bases and J by 3 bases, with 11 bases between. Study results and limitations: Approximately two months post-transplant, alpha-beta T cells reportedly originated from several hundred expanded graft clones. At the one-year point after transplant, T-cell counts and TCRbeta diversity were found to come mostly from T cells that had been newly produced.

The sequences come from PBMCs, collected before TCRalphabeta/CD19-depleted stem cell transplant. The clonotype comes from a boy in the first two years of life with Wiskott-Aldrich syndrome, due to receive a stem cell transplant. J is TRBJ1-2 and V is TRBV5-1; D may be TRBD1 (5 bases). CDR3 sequence reads: CASSLTDTDYGYTF. DNA of the CDR3: TGCGCCAGCAGCTTAACGGACACCGACTATGGCTACACCTTC.